Below, 30 T cell receptor beta chains from the same sample are listed, as sequenced in a study of cytotoxic CD8 clonotypes in ibrutinib-treated CLL. Method: immunoSEQ multiplex PCR; TCRdb's copy keeps in-frame clones and lacks some. The sample includes some 350,000 clones, roughly 67% seen only once; the top ten take 6.3%. Here the sequenced sample was PBMCs, taken after 36 months of ibrutinib treatment. Receptor source: a human donor with chronic lymphocytic leukemia.

This clone has just a few counts. The rearrangement uses TRBV13 and TRBJ1-2, with 7 bases lining up with TRBD1. Per germline, CDR1 PRHDT and CDR2 FYEKMQ (reference sequence). This CDR3 has 15 residues. The junction had 6 bases not matched to a gene; V was cut back by 1 base and J by 4 bases. In DNA, the CDR3 is TGTGCCAGCAGCTTAGCGGACGGGACAGTCTATGGCTACACCTTC. Its translation: CASSLADGTVYGYTF.

This clone was picked up a small number of times. The rearrangement joins TRBV5-4 to TRBJ1-5, with a tentative D call TRBD1 (6 bases). The CDR3 extends over 14 amino acids. V was cut by 2 bases and J by 5 bases, with 11 bases left in between. Germline CDR1 SGHNT, CDR2 YYREEE (reference sequence). CDR3 coding DNA: TGTGCCAGCAGCTTTGGGCCAGGGGATCAGCCCCAGCATTTT. Translated, it gives CASSFGPGDQPQHF.

This clone showed up just a few times. V and J are TRBV29-1 and TRBJ1-2; D remains unclear. The V gene lost 6 bases and the J gene lost 8 bases, with 13 bases spanning the gap. This CDR3 has 11 residues. The V gene's germline CDR1 is SQVTM and CDR2 ANQGSEA. The CDR3 sequence is CSVKVRSGYTF. Written as DNA, the CDR3 is TGCAGCGTAAAAGTCCGCAGCGGCTACACCTTC.

DNA of the CDR3: TGCAGCGTTACAGGGGGCGTGACGGCCAAAAACATTCAGTACTTC. This gives the protein CSVTGGVTAKNIQYF. The V call is TRBV29-1, the J call TRBJ2-4; TRBD1 aligns across 9 bases. CDR1 and CDR2 (germline): SQVTM, ANQGSEA. V lost 5 bases, J lost 1 base, and 6 bases stayed unmatched. There are 15 residues in the CDR3.

This clone showed up just a few times. The V and J genes are TRBV15 and TRBJ2-7, with 8 bases aligning to TRBD2. From germline, CDR1 is LNHNV and CDR2 YYDKDF (reference sequence). This CDR3 has 18 residues. V trimming: 0 bases; J trimming: 3 bases; junction bases outside the gene matches: 13. The CDR3 region has the DNA TGTGCCACCAGCAGAGAATTGAGCGGGGGCTCCCTAGGCTACGAGCAGTACTTC. It specifies CATSRELSGGSLGYEQYF.

The chain is built from TRBV12-5 and TRBJ1-1; no definite D call. The CDR3 sequence is 20 residues long. The germline CDR1 and CDR2 sequences are LGHNT and FRNRAP. Trimming removed 0 bases at V and 0 bases at J, with 23 bases between. CDR3 DNA: TGTGCTAGTGGTTTGGTAGCCGCGGTCTGGGAGCGGCCTATGAACACTGAAGCTTTCTTT. This codes for CASGLVAAVWERPMNTEAFF.

The chain joins TRBV6-6 to TRBJ2-2, with no clear D. The V end was cut by 2 bases, the J end by 7 bases, with 8 bases between. Looked up from germline, CDR1 is MNHNY and CDR2 is SVGAGI (reference sequence). This CDR3 has 13 amino acids. The CDR3 sequence is CASSYPPNGELFF. CDR3 sequence (DNA): TGTGCCAGCAGTTACCCTCCTAACGGGGAGCTGTTTTTT.

V is TRBV29-1 and J is TRBJ1-3; D gene unclear. Germline CDR1 reads SQVTM; CDR2 reads ANQGSEA. Trimming cost V 5 bases and J 0 bases, with 5 bases left between them. This CDR3 comprises 12 residues. The CDR3 is CSVPDSGNTIYF. CDR3 bases: TGCAGCGTTCCCGACTCTGGAAACACCATATATTTT. The complete variable domain, with remaining parts taken from reference TRBV29-1 and TRBJ1-3, reads SAVISQKPSRDICQRGTSLTIQCQVDSQVTMMFWYRQQPGQSLTLIATANQGSEATYESGFVIDKFPISRPNLTFSTLTVSNMSPEDSSIYLCSVPDSGNTIYFGEGSWLTVV.

This chain uses TRBV7-9 with TRBJ1-3; TRBD1 aligns across 7 bases. The V gene end was trimmed by 1 base and the J gene end by 0 bases; junction bases not matched to a gene: 6. Germline-derived CDR1 and CDR2 are SEHNR and FQNEAQ (reference sequence). The CDR3 contains 17 residues. CDR3 bases: TGTGCCAGCAGCTTAGGCCGCAGGGGGTCCTCTGGAAACACCATATATTTT. This gives the protein CASSLGRRGSSGNTIYF.

The table lists this clone with a few counts. This chain uses TRBV5-1 with TRBJ2-7; 8 positions match TRBD1. The CDR3 has 14 amino acids. J lost 5 bases, V lost 5 bases, and 9 bases had no gene match. Germline V gene lookup returns CDR1 SGHRS and CDR2 YFSETQ. CDR3 DNA sequence: TGCGCCAGCAGGGGGGCAGGGGGCAGCGACGAGCAGTACTTC. This codes for CASRGAGGSDEQYF.

This clone came up a few times. The chain has TRBV19 and TRBJ1-5; D perhaps matches TRBD1 (6 bases). Trimming shortened V by 4 bases and J by 4 bases, and 17 bases separated the two germline ends. Germline V gene lookup returns CDR1 LNHDA and CDR2 SQIVND (reference sequence). CDR3 length equals 16 residues. The CDR3 DNA reads as TGTGCCAGTAGTACCCCAGGACAGATTTGGAATCAGCCCCAGCATTTT. Protein product: CASSTPGQIWNQPQHF.

The chain links TRBV5-1 to TRBJ2-2, with 7 bases that match TRBD2. The CDR3 length is 14 residues. Per the germline V gene, CDR1 is SGHRS and CDR2 is YFSETQ. J lost 6 bases, V lost 1 base, and 3 bases had no gene match. The CDR3 DNA follows: TGCGCCAGCAGCTTGAAGGGAGGGGCCGGGGAGCTGTTTTTT. As protein: CASSLKGGAGELFF.

The CDR3 protein is CASSITRGNGANVLTF. CDR3 nucleotides: TGTGCCAGCAGTATAACCAGGGGAAATGGGGCCAACGTCCTGACTTTC. The genes are TRBV27 and TRBJ2-6, with a possible D match to TRBD1 (6 bases). Germline V CDR1 and CDR2: MNHEY, SMNVEV (reference sequence). This CDR3 is 16 amino acids long. The V end lost 5 bases, the J end lost 3 bases, and 14 bases lay between the germline ends.

The V gene is TRBV4-2, the J gene TRBJ1-5, with D possibly being TRBD1 (5 bases). V dropped 1 base and J dropped 7 bases, with 23 bases sitting between them. Germline CDR1 is LGHNA and CDR2 is YNFKEQ. The CDR3 sequence is 18 residues long. CDR3 nucleotide sequence: TGTGCCAGCAGCCAAGTAGGGATAGATAGTGGGGCTCGGCAGCCCCAGCATTTT. It yields the protein CASSQVGIDSGARQPQHF.

This clone was found once. This chain joins TRBV15 and TRBJ2-5; TRBD2 aligns across 7 bases. Germline V gene data show CDR1 as LNHNV and CDR2 as YYDKDF (reference sequence). J was trimmed by 1 base and V by 0 bases; bases with no gene match: 5. The CDR3 length is 16 residues. The CDR3 DNA is TGTGCCACCAGCAGAGAAAAAGCGGGGATCCAAGAGACCCAGTACTTC. Translated: CATSREKAGIQETQYF.

This sequence joins TRBV19 and TRBJ2-6; no clear D gene. Per the germline V gene, CDR1 is LNHDA and CDR2 is SQIVND (reference sequence). V lost 7 bases and J 0 bases, leaving 16 bases between the germline ends. CDR3 length: 17 amino acids. DNA for the CDR3: TGTGCCAGTATCCCGCCCGCGGTTAGCTCTGGGGCCAACGTCCTGACTTTC. The encoded protein is CASIPPAVSSGANVLTF.

V is TRBV7-2 and J is TRBJ2-7; D perhaps matches TRBD1 (6 bases). V shed 1 base and J shed 0 bases, with 13 bases lying between them. Per germline, CDR1 SGHTA and CDR2 FQGNSA. The CDR3 is made up of 16 amino acids. The CDR3 DNA reads as TGTGCCAGCAGCTTAGGTGGACAGCCCCGCTCCTACGAGCAGTACTTC. It yields the protein CASSLGGQPRSYEQYF.

This clone was detected many times. The chain uses TRBV10-3 and TRBJ1-2, with D perhaps matching TRBD1 (6 bases). Germline CDR1 ENHRY, CDR2 SYGVKD. V lost 8 bases and J lost 5, with 15 bases in between. The length of the CDR3 is 13 residues. This CDR3 reads CAIRQALGYGYTF. The CDR3 coding sequence is TGTGCCATCCGACAGGCCCTCGGGTATGGCTACACCTTC.

V usage is TRBV6-1 and J usage is TRBJ1-4; D call uncertain. V lost 5 bases and J 4 bases, leaving 11 bases between the germline ends. The length of the CDR3 is 14 residues. Germline CDR1 reads MNHNS; CDR2 reads SASEGT. DNA for the CDR3: TGTGCCAGCAGTCTGGACGGCGTTAATGAAAAACTGTTTTTT. Translated: CASSLDGVNEKLFF.

V gene TRBV2 combines with J gene TRBJ2-7, with no clear D. From germline, CDR1 is SNHLY and CDR2 FYNNEI. This CDR3 is built from 13 residues. With 2 bases removed from V and 6 bases from J, the gap between germline ends came to 11 bases. The CDR3 region has the DNA TGTGCCAGCAGTGAATTACCCCTCCGCGAGCAGTACTTC. Amino acids: CASSELPLREQYF.

The chain links TRBV29-1 to TRBJ2-7; 10 bases agree with TRBD1. Germline lookup yields CDR1 SQVTM and CDR2 ANQGSEA. Germline trimming cut 5 bases from V and 0 bases from J; bases unmatched to any gene: 7. The CDR3 is 15 amino acids. CDR3 protein: CSVKPTGGRSYEQYF. DNA of the CDR3: TGCAGCGTTAAACCGACAGGGGGCCGCTCCTACGAGCAGTACTTC.

V usage is TRBV29-1 and J usage is TRBJ2-2; D gene ambiguous. Trimming took off 3 bases at V and 2 bases at J, with 7 bases between the two ends. Per the germline V gene, CDR1 is SQVTM and CDR2 is ANQGSEA. The CDR3 contains 13 residues. The CDR3 reads CSVEKPNTGELFF. As DNA, the CDR3 is TGCAGCGTTGAGAAGCCAAACACCGGGGAGCTGTTTTTT.

V is TRBV25-1 and J is TRBJ2-2; possibly TRBD1 for D (6 bases). Germline V gene sequence: CDR1 MGHDK, CDR2 SYGVNS. The CDR3 loop spans 11 amino acids. V lost 8 bases to trimming and J lost 6 bases, with 7 bases between them. The CDR3 DNA sequence: TGTGCCAGCCGACAGGCCGGGGAGCTGTTTTTT. This codes for CASRQAGELFF.

This clone was observed a few times. This specimen includes other DNA sequences encoding the same CDR3. The rearrangement links TRBV9 to TRBJ2-1; no reliable D call. CDR1 and CDR2 (germline): SGDLS, YYNGEE. Trimming cost V 3 bases and J 7 bases, with 5 bases left between them. CDR3 length: 11 amino acids. CDR3 protein: CASSGRNEQFF. Here the CDR3 DNA reads TGTGCCAGCAGCGGACGTAATGAGCAGTTCTTC.

DNA of the CDR3: TGTGCCAGCGGTAACTATGAGCAGTTCTTC. It encodes CASGNYEQFF. The chain has TRBV27 and TRBJ2-1; D not certain. The germline V gene encodes CDR1 MNHEY and CDR2 SMNVEV (reference sequence). The CDR3 spans 10 residues. V was clipped by 8 bases and J by 8 bases, with 7 bases between them.

V gene TRBV5-5 combines with J gene TRBJ1-5; 7 positions match TRBD1. Germline V gene data show CDR1 as SGHKS and CDR2 as YYEKEE (reference sequence). The CDR3 length is 15 residues. The V gene end was trimmed by 5 bases and the J gene end by 6 bases; junction bases not matched to a gene: 11. The CDR3 protein is CASSRRQGGGQPQHF. DNA for the CDR3: TGTGCCAGCAGTCGTAGACAGGGAGGGGGTCAGCCCCAGCATTTT.

The chain couples TRBV6-5 to TRBJ1-6, with D possibly TRBD1 on 6 matching bases. Germline CDR1 and CDR2: MNHEY and SVGAGI. Trimming pared 5 bases from V and 9 bases from J, leaving 17 bases between. The length of the CDR3 is 15 residues. CDR3 residues: CASSRYTGNGSPLHF. The DNA for the CDR3 is TGTGCCAGCAGTCGATACACAGGGAATGGTTCACCCCTCCACTTT.

The chain recombines TRBV27 with TRBJ2-3; 10 bases fit TRBD2. The CDR3 spans 16 residues. Germline CDR1 MNHEY, CDR2 SMNVEV (reference sequence). V was clipped by 2 bases and J by 6 bases; unmatched bases: 8. The CDR3 here is CASSLTGLAARDTQYF. The CDR3 DNA follows: TGTGCCAGCAGTTTAACCGGACTAGCGGCCAGGGATACGCAGTATTTT.

This clone occurred a few times. The chain carries TRBV29-1 and TRBJ2-1; no reliable D call. The CDR3 is 13 residues long. Germline V gene sequence: CDR1 SQVTM, CDR2 ANQGSEA. Between the trimmed V and J ends, which lost 5 bases and 7 bases, there was a span of 15 bases. The CDR3 bases are TGCAGCGTTCCTCGGGCCTTTCCTAATGAGCAGTTCTTC. Its protein product is CSVPRAFPNEQFF.

The V and J genes are TRBV9 and TRBJ2-1; TRBD2 agrees at 10 bases. CDR1 is SGDLS and CDR2 is YYNGEE in the germline V gene. Losses at the gene ends were 2 bases for V and 3 bases for J; bases not matched to a gene: 14. There are 19 residues in the CDR3. CDR3 nucleotide sequence: TGTGCCAGCAGCGTTGGGTCTCTAGGACTAGCGGTCATCTACAATGAGCAGTTCTTC. It specifies CASSVGSLGLAVIYNEQFF.